The 8 T cell receptor beta chains given below trace back to one sample, sequenced in a study of tumor-infiltrating lymphocytes in primary liver carcinoma. The input was about 490 ng total RNA; TCR beta cDNA was made from it with a constant-region primer. For TCR beta, libraries were produced by three nested multiplex PCR rounds using slightly modified ARM-PCR. Each of the first two PCR rounds ran around 10 cycles with TRBV1-TRBV30 forward and C-beta reverse primers. From the multiplex PCR reads, TCRdb called clonotypes with MiXCR, one entry per CDR3 protein. This table holds nearly 200,000 distinct CDR3 sequences, less than 70% found once. Blood RNA came from unsorted whole blood; germline DNA was also extracted. Sequencing was done on a sample of peripheral blood. The receptor source for this set is a woman in her sixties with primary liver carcinoma and hepatitis B virus infection.

Remarks on this clonotype: A read error may explain this, as a much larger clone is one base away. The chain employs TRBV12-3 or TRBV12-4 and TRBJ1-1; D unresolved. This CDR3 region has 14 residues. CDR3 DNA sequence: TGTGCCAGCAGTTTGGGCAGAATGAACACTGATGCTTTCTTT. Protein: CASSLGRMNTDAFF.

This clonotype was seen only a few times. This chain joins TRBV6-1 and TRBJ2-7; 9 positions match TRBD2. This CDR3 is built from 18 residues. Germline V lookup: CDR1 MNHNS, CDR2 SASEGT. Trimming took 4 bases from V and 0 from J; bases not matched to a gene: 13. CDR3 loop: CASSGPLAGPTSSYEQYF. DNA for the CDR3: TGTGCCAGCAGTGGCCCTCTAGCGGGGCCTACGAGCTCCTACGAGCAGTACTTC.

This clonotype was detected only a few times. For the CDR3, the DNA is TGTGCCAGCAGCGGACAGGGGGACACTGAAGCTTTCTTT. Translated, it gives CASSGQGDTEAFF. The chain joins TRBV28 to TRBJ1-1; TRBD1 matches 10 bases. The CDR3 covers 13 residues. Germline assignment: CDR1 MDHEN and CDR2 SYDVKM. V shed 6 bases, J shed 3 bases, and the junction held 1 base outside the gene matches.

The rearrangement links TRBV5-4 to TRBJ2-2; D is ambiguous. Looked up from germline, CDR1 is SGHNT and CDR2 is YYREEE (reference sequence). Trimming cost V 0 bases and J 1 base, with 7 bases left between them. This CDR3 spans 15 amino acids. This CDR3 is CASSLDGGNTGELFF. CDR3 DNA: TGTGCCAGCAGCTTGGATGGCGGGAACACCGGGGAGCTGTTTTTT.

About this clonotype itself: This sequence may be a read error, since a much larger clone differs from it by one base. The CDR3 here is CVISLAGGAEQFF. The CDR3 bases are TGTGTCATCAGTCTAGCGGGAGGTGCTGAGCAGTTCTTC. The chain links TRBV10-3 to TRBJ2-1; 11 nucleotides agree with TRBD2. The germline V gene encodes CDR1 ENHRY and CDR2 SYGVKD. This CDR3 is 13 amino acids long.

Points on this clonotype: Being one base from a much bigger clone, this may be a read error. The chain recombines TRBV5-4 with TRBJ2-1; D perhaps matches TRBD2 (6 bases). Germline-derived CDR1 and CDR2 are SGHNT and YYREEE (reference sequence). The length of the CDR3 is 15 residues. This CDR3 reads CVSSFGGMRDNEQFF. The CDR3 region has the DNA TGTGTCAGCAGCTTTGGAGGGATGCGCGACAATGAGCAGTTCTTC. Drawing the rest from reference TRBV5-4 and TRBJ2-1, the complete variable domain is ETGVTQSPTHLIKTRGQQVTLRCSSQSGHNTVSWYQQALGQGPQFIFQYYREEENGRGNFPPRFSGLQFPNYSSELNVNALELDDSALYLCVSSFGGMRDNEQFFGPGTRLTVL.

This clonotype was observed a few times. A much larger clone differs from this one at a single base, so this may be a read error. V and J are TRBV6-6 and TRBJ2-7; the match to TRBD1 covers 7 bases. This CDR3 region has 15 residues. With 4 bases clipped from V and 5 bases from J, the junction kept 11 bases outside the gene matches. Germline assignment: CDR1 MNHNY and CDR2 SVGAGI (reference sequence). CDR3 bases: TGTGCCAGCAGTTGCTCGGGGACAGCGTTCCACGAGCAGTACTTC. Translating gives CASSCSGTAFHEQYF.

This clonotype came up a few times. V and J are TRBV6-5 and TRBJ1-1, with D hard to call. The CDR3 contains 15 residues. V dropped 1 base and J dropped 4 bases, with 13 bases sitting between them. Germline CDR1 and CDR2: MNHEY and SVGAGI. The CDR3, as DNA: TGTGCCAGCAGTTACTACGGGCCCGAAGGCACTGAAGCTTTCTTT. Its translation is CASSYYGPEGTEAFF.